Listed below are T cell receptor beta chains from one sample, sequenced in a study of cytomegalovirus exposure and HLA in healthy donors. Sequencing was performed with immunoSEQ multiplex PCR; in TCRdb, only in-frame clones are kept and a portion is missing. The sample consists of about 85,000 clones, more than 60% of them appearing once. Sequenced material: PBMCs. The receptor set was obtained from a boy aged 10-17 years in good health and CMV-seronegative. Both conserved end residues are part of each CDR3. The order of the fields is CDR3 length, J gene, V gene, D gene, clone size, CDR3 protein, CDR3 DNA. D genes are given only for firm matches. Clone size, where shown, is once, few, many, or a class for clones that have expanded.

15 TRBJ1-2 TRBV5-4 TRBD1 NA CASSLDRGEYYGYTF TGTGCCAGCAGCTTGGACAGGGGGGAATACTATGGCTACACCTTC
18 TRBJ2-1 TRBV2 TRBD2 NA CASSELAGGARDYNEQFF TGTGCCAGCAGTGAACTAGCGGGAGGGGCCAGGGACTACAATGAGCAGTTCTTC
12 TRBJ2-7 TRBV27 NA NA CASRGGSNEQYF TGTGCCAGTAGAGGGGGTTCCAACGAGCAGTACTTC
14 TRBJ2-7 TRBV6-1 TRBD1 once CASTYGTGVYEQYF TGTGCCAGCACCTACGGGACAGGGGTCTACGAGCAGTACTTC
14 TRBJ2-1 TRBV6-5 TRBD2 NA CASSVAGSYNEQFF TGTGCCAGCAGCGTAGCGGGCTCCTACAATGAGCAGTTCTTC
16 TRBJ1-5 TRBV4-3 TRBD1 NA CASSLTLDRLNQPQHF TGCGCCAGCAGCCTAACCCTGGACAGGCTGAATCAGCCCCAGCATTTT
14 TRBJ1-2 TRBV28 TRBD1 NA CASSFRQGAGGYTF TGTGCCAGCAGTTTCCGACAGGGGGCCGGCGGCTACACCTTC
14 TRBJ2-7 TRBV7-8 NA NA CASSLDRTAYEQYF TGTGCCAGCAGCTTAGATAGGACAGCCTACGAGCAGTACTTC
15 TRBJ1-1 TRBV5-4 TRBD1 NA CASSTRQGVNTEAFF TGTGCCAGCAGCACCCGACAGGGAGTGAACACTGAAGCTTTCTTT
14 TRBJ1-5 TRBV27 TRBD1 NA CASSPGQGGQPQHF TGTGCCAGCAGTCCGGGACAGGGCGGTCAGCCCCAGCATTTT
14 TRBJ1-2 TRBV6-5 TRBD1 NA CASSYGTGSSGYTF TGTGCCAGCAGTTACGGGACAGGGTCCTCTGGCTACACCTTC
13 TRBJ2-7 TRBV6-5 NA NA CASSYRGGLEQYF TGTGCCAGCAGTTACCGAGGAGGGCTCGAGCAGTACTTC
19 TRBJ2-1 TRBV5-6 TRBD2 NA CASTPRFGSGGSSYNEQFF TGTGCCAGCACACCCCGTTTCGGTAGCGGGGGCAGCTCCTACAATGAGCAGTTCTTC